The 11 T cell receptor beta chains below come from one sample, sequenced in a study of T cells in Graves' hyperthyroidism and ophthalmopathy. There were TCR beta CDR3 regions amplified from RNA transcripts. The TCR CDR3 was amplified in a first-round RT-PCR using the HTBI primer set. In TCRdb, the multiplex PCR reads were re-called with MiXCR into one record per CDR3 protein. The table has a few hundred thousand distinct CDR3 sequences, 15% to 17% seen once. Specimen: blood. The receptors were sampled from a woman younger than 30 with Graves' hyperthyroidism that later progressed to Graves' ophthalmopathy.

This clonotype was found many times. The chain couples TRBV6-2 or TRBV6-3 to TRBJ2-1, with a weak D call TRBD1 (5 bases). The V gene lost 2 bases and the J gene lost 7 bases, with 12 bases spanning the gap. The length of the CDR3 is 14 residues. The germline V gene encodes CDR1 MNHEY and CDR2 SVGEGT. The CDR3 loop reads CASSYRIQGNEQFF. CDR3 coding DNA: TGTGCCAGCAGTTACCGGATCCAGGGTAATGAGCAGTTCTTC.

This clonotype was detected only a few times. DNA of the CDR3: TGTGCCAGCAGTGGTACCTTCGTCCCGGGACAGGGGGACGGCTACACCTTC. Residues: CASSGTFVPGQGDGYTF. The J gene is TRBJ1-2, the V gene TRBV25-1; TRBD1 aligns across 11 bases. J lost 8 bases, V lost 4 bases, and 15 bases had no gene match. Per the germline V gene, CDR1 is MGHDK and CDR2 is SYGVNS. The CDR3 totals 17 residues.

A word on this clonotype: A much larger clone sits a single nucleotide away, making a read error possible. This sequence joins TRBV14 and TRBJ1-1; TRBD1 is a possible D gene (5 bases). CDR1 and CDR2 (germline): SGHDN, FVKESK. The CDR3 is made up of 13 amino acids. Trimming cost V 2 bases and J 4 bases, with 8 bases left between them. The DNA for the CDR3 is TGTGCCAGCAGCCAATGGGGGATCACTGAAGCTTTCTTT. Translating gives CASSQWGITEAFF.

The sample holds a few counts of this clonotype. This chain joins TRBV27 and TRBJ1-6, with a weak D call TRBD1 (6 bases). Trimming cost V 0 bases and J 8 bases, with 14 bases left between them. The CDR3 extends over 16 amino acids. CDR1 and CDR2 from the germline V gene are MNHEY and SMNVEV (reference sequence). The CDR3 region has the DNA TGTGCCAGCAGTTTATCGGGAACAGGGACGGATTCACCCCTCCACTTT. It encodes CASSLSGTGTDSPLHF.

This clonotype was seen at least ten times. The rearrangement links TRBV13 to TRBJ2-5, with 11 bases fitting TRBD2. J gave up 14 bases and V 5 bases, and 10 bases lay outside the gene matches. Germline V gene data show CDR1 as PRHDT and CDR2 as FYEKMQ (reference sequence). The CDR3 is 13 residues long. The CDR3: CASSAGGTSGPYF. CDR3 in DNA: TGTGCCAGCAGCGCTGGAGGGACTAGCGGCCCCTACTTC.

This clonotype has ten or more counts. The chain carries TRBV28 and TRBJ2-1; D remains ambiguous. Trimming shortened V by 7 bases and J by 0 bases, and 16 bases separated the two germline ends. Germline CDR1 and CDR2: MDHEN and SYDVKM. CDR3 length: 16 residues. As DNA, the CDR3 is TGTGCCAGCAAAGGCAGTGATGGAAGCTCCTACAATGAGCAGTTCTTC. The encoded protein is CASKGSDGSSYNEQFF.

On this clonotype itself: A clone one base away is much larger, so this may be a read error. The chain combines TRBV2 with TRBJ1-1; unclear D gene. The CDR3 totals 13 residues. In germline, CDR1 is SNHLY, CDR2 FYNNEI. V lost 6 bases and J 6 bases, leaving 14 bases between the germline ends. The CDR3 bases are TGTGCCAGCAGATTGGAATCGACGGCTGAAGCTTTCTTT. Translated: CASRLESTAEAFF.

This chain joins TRBV20-1 and TRBJ2-4; 9 bases agree with TRBD1. V dropped 6 bases and J dropped 1; count of bases not matched to a gene: 10. Germline CDR1 DFQATT, CDR2 SNEGSKA (reference sequence). The CDR3 contains 16 residues. CDR3 loop: CSASETGGSAKNIQYF. CDR3 nucleotides: TGCAGTGCCTCAGAGACAGGGGGTTCGGCCAAAAACATTCAGTACTTC.

This clonotype was counted ten times or more. The V gene is TRBV7-9, the J gene TRBJ2-5, with a possible D match to TRBD1 (6 bases). This CDR3 contains 15 residues. The germline gives CDR1 SEHNR, CDR2 FQNEAQ (reference sequence). Deletions cut 5 bases from V and 2 bases from J, with 15 bases between. CDR3 bases: TGTGCCAGCAGCCCATCAGGGACATTTCAAGAGACCCAGTACTTC. Residues: CASSPSGTFQETQYF.

This clonotype was counted ten times or more. The V and J genes are TRBV12-3 or TRBV12-4 and TRBJ2-3, with 9 bases that match TRBD1. J was trimmed by 4 bases and V by 0 bases; bases with no gene match: 8. The CDR3 spans 17 residues. DNA for the CDR3: TGTGCCAGCAGTTTAGCGCCGGGACAGGGTAGCCCAGATACGCAGTATTTT. The encoded protein is CASSLAPGQGSPDTQYF.

V usage is TRBV7-9 and J usage is TRBJ2-7, with 8 positions matching TRBD2. Germline V gene lookup returns CDR1 SEHNR and CDR2 FQNEAQ (reference sequence). The length of the CDR3 is 16 residues. The V gene end was trimmed by 5 bases and the J gene end by 1 base; junction bases not matched to a gene: 10. The CDR3 region has the DNA TGTGCCAGCAGCCAAGCGCTAGCGGGCGCATCCTACGAGCAGTACTTC. Translating gives CASSQALAGASYEQYF. Looking up the rest from reference TRBV7-9 and TRBJ2-7 gives the full variable domain: DTGVSQNPRHKITKRGQNVTFRCDPISEHNRLYWYRQTLGQGPEFLTYFQNEAQLEKSRLLSDRFSAERPKGSFSTLEIQRTEQGDSAMYLCASSQALAGASYEQYFGPGTRLTVT.